This TCR beta chain emerged from a study of PD-1 blockade in classical Hodgkin lymphoma. Notes on the study in general: Before treatment, TCR diversity in newly diagnosed patients was reportedly lower than in healthy donors. The repertoire differences lack a defined cause, possibly disease activity or prior therapy.

Clones were sequenced by immunoSEQ multiplex PCR, and TCRdb holds only the in-frame ones, with some missing. The sample yields 18,000 or so clones, around 86% seen once. Time point given: newly diagnosed, previously untreated cHL patient sample. Magnetic negative selection purified CD4+ T cells from thawed PBMCs. Researchers used newly diagnosed, untreated classical Hodgkin lymphoma PBMCs for comparison. There are 14 residues in the CDR3. The V end was cut by 4 bases, the J end by 0 bases, with 7 bases between. Germline V lookup: CDR1 LNHDA, CDR2 SQIVND (reference sequence). This clone has a handful of counts. The target antigen is unknown.

The chain recombines TRBV19 with TRBJ1-5; D unclear. This sequence originates from a human donor with classical Hodgkin lymphoma. Sequenced input: CD4+ T cells from blood. The CDR3 DNA is TGTGCCAGTAGTAAGGAGTATAGCAATCAGCCCCAGCATTTT. Translated: CASSKEYSNQPQHF.